A selection of T cell receptor beta chains follows, all from one sample in a study of blood T cell repertoires in COVID-19. Generated by immunoSEQ multiplex PCR, the TCRdb table keeps only in-frame clones and is missing some. The repertoire holds 200,000 to 250,000 clones, approximately 91% seen once, with more than 5.5% in the top ten. The sequenced material came from peripheral blood. Receptor source: a man aged 55 to 69 who had recovered from COVID-19. The CDR3 runs from the conserved cysteine through the conserved F or W. D genes are given only for firm matches. Rows give clone size only sometimes, using once, few, many, or a class for an expanded clone.

d_gene,j_gene,v_gene,abundance,len,CDR3nt,CDR3aa
TRBD2,TRBJ2-7,TRBV5-4,once,19,TGTGCCAGCAGCTTTGGAACTTTTGTGGGCGGGAGGCTCTCCTACGAGCAGTACTTC,CASSFGTFVGGRLSYEQYF
-,TRBJ2-2,TRBV30,-,16,TGTGCCTGGAGTGCCCCCCGGGGGAGAGGGACCGGGGAGCTGTTTTTT,CAWSAPRGRGTGELFF
-,TRBJ1-2,TRBV6-6,-,12,TGTGCCAGCAGTTACGAGGCCTCGGGCTACACCTTC,CASSYEASGYTF
-,TRBJ1-2,TRBV11-3,-,15,TGTGCCAGCAGCTCCGGGGGGTCCCGGGGCTATGGCTACACCTTC,CASSSGGSRGYGYTF
-,TRBJ2-7,TRBV28,-,14,TGTGCCAGCAGTTTACTAGCGCTTTCGGGAGAGCAGTACTTC,CASSLLALSGEQYF
TRBD1,TRBJ1-1,TRBV27,-,18,TGTGCCAGAAGGCCGGCACTCCCACGGGACAGGGGAGGTACTGAAGCTTTCTTT,CARRPALPRDRGGTEAFF
-,TRBJ2-7,TRBV18,-,15,TGTGCCAGCTCCCCCGACGGGGTTAGCTCCTACGAGCAGTACTTC,CASSPDGVSSYEQYF
-,TRBJ1-2,TRBV9,-,13,TGTGCCAGCACCCGGGGTGGATCCGATGGCTACACCTTC,CASTRGGSDGYTF
TRBD2,TRBJ2-2,TRBV5-4,-,15,TGTGCCAGCAGTCTCCGTGTAGCGGGGTCCGGGGAGCTGTTTTTT,CASSLRVAGSGELFF
-,TRBJ2-5,TRBV7-2,-,15,TGTGCCAGCAGCGGTACATTCGGAGGTGTGGAGACCCAGTACTTC,CASSGTFGGVETQYF
TRBD2,TRBJ2-2,TRBV7-2,-,15,TGTGCCAGCAGCCTATGGACTAGCGGCGCCGGGGAGCTGTTTTTT,CASSLWTSGAGELFF
-,TRBJ1-1,TRBV5-4,-,18,TGTGCCAGCAGCTTGGCTCTAGGCGGCCAGGGGCGATACACTGAAGCTTTCTTT,CASSLALGGQGRYTEAFF
-,TRBJ1-2,TRBV11-2,once,16,TGTGCCAGCAGCTTAGTAATGGCCCTGGTGGGGGGTGGCTACACCTTC,CASSLVMALVGGGYTF
TRBD2,TRBJ2-3,TRBV7-2,-,18,TGTGCCAGCAGCTTAGCCGTGGCTAGCGGGGCCAGCACAGATACGCAGTATTTT,CASSLAVASGASTDTQYF
TRBD1,TRBJ2-4,TRBV28,-,13,TGTGCCAGCAGTTTTCAGGGGGCCAACATTCAGTACTTC,CASSFQGANIQYF
-,TRBJ1-1,TRBV27,-,16,TGTGCCAGCTCCCCTATCTTGTTCTTCGTCGACACTGAAGCTTTCTTT,CASSPILFFVDTEAFF
-,TRBJ1-1,TRBV10-3,-,17,TGTGCCATCAGTGAGTCCCAGGGCACACCGAAGAACACTGAAGCTTTCTTT,CAISESQGTPKNTEAFF
TRBD1,TRBJ2-3,TRBV24-1,once,15,TGTGCCACCAGTGAAAGACAGGGGGCCGGAGATACGCAGTATTTT,CATSERQGAGDTQYF
-,TRBJ1-1,TRBV7-2,-,16,TGTGCCAGCAGCTTAGCGGGCAGAAACATGAACACTGAAGCTTTCTTT,CASSLAGRNMNTEAFF
-,TRBJ1-6,TRBV3-1/TRBV3-2,-,17,TGTGCCAGCAGCCCCTATCCGGGGAGCTCCTATAATTCACCCCTCCACTTT,CASSPYPGSSYNSPLHF
TRBD2,TRBJ2-7,TRBV28,-,15,TGTGCCAGCAGTACTAACGGACTAGCGGGAGGGGTGCTGTACTTC,CASSTNGLAGGVLYF
TRBD1,TRBJ2-7,TRBV11-3,once,15,TGTGCCGGCAGCTTAGCCGGGACAGGGGGCTACGAGCAGTACTTC,CAGSLAGTGGYEQYF
TRBD1,TRBJ2-2,TRBV12-5,-,17,TGTGCTAGCTCCGCTACCCCAGGAGGACAGGTCACCGGGGAGCTGTTTTTT,CASSATPGGQVTGELFF
TRBD2,TRBJ2-1,TRBV19,-,14,TGTGCCAGTAGTATTCTAGCGGGAAATAATGAGCAGTTCTTC,CASSILAGNNEQFF
TRBD1,TRBJ2-7,TRBV19,-,12,TGTGCCAGCGGACAGGGGGCGTACGAGCAGTACTTC,CASGQGAYEQYF
-,TRBJ1-1,TRBV7-9,-,15,TGTGCCAGCAACCCCGGGGAGACCATGAACACTGAAGCTTTCTTT,CASNPGETMNTEAFF
-,TRBJ1-4,TRBV3-1/TRBV3-2,-,14,TGTGCCAGCAGCCAAAGGACAACAAATGAAAAACTGTTTTTT,CASSQRTTNEKLFF
TRBD2,TRBJ2-5,TRBV5-6,-,14,TGTGCCAGCAGCTTTAGCGGGGGAAGGGAGACCCAGTACTTC,CASSFSGGRETQYF
TRBD1,TRBJ1-2,TRBV5-1,-,15,TGCGCCAGCAGCCTGGCCGCCGGGACAGCCTATGGCTACACCTTC,CASSLAAGTAYGYTF
TRBD1,TRBJ1-2,TRBV7-2,-,14,TGTGCCAGCAGCTTAGCTTCAGGGGGGAATGGCTACACCTTC,CASSLASGGNGYTF
TRBD1,TRBJ1-2,TRBV27,-,13,TGTGCCAGCAGTGGTTGGACAGGGAACGGCTACACCTTC,CASSGWTGNGYTF
-,TRBJ1-6,TRBV21-1,once,13,TGTGCCAGCAGCACCCTCGGGACTTCGAGGGTCCACTTT,CASSTLGTSRVHF
TRBD1,TRBJ1-6,TRBV19,-,15,TGTGCCAGTATGAAGGGGACAGGGCTTAATTCACCCCTCCACTTT,CASMKGTGLNSPLHF
TRBD1,TRBJ1-2,TRBV19,-,13,TGTGCCAGTAGTATACAGGGGGCGGATGGCTACACCTTC,CASSIQGADGYTF
TRBD1,TRBJ1-1,TRBV5-1,-,11,TGCGCCAGCAGCATGACGGGACAGTGGTTCTTT,CASSMTGQWFF
-,TRBJ2-2,TRBV10-3,-,15,TGTGCCATCAGTGAGTCTAACCGCGCCACCGGGGAGCTGTTTTTT,CAISESNRATGELFF
TRBD2,TRBJ2-1,TRBV2,once,15,TGTGCCAGCAGTGAGAAACGGGGGGAGTACAATGAGCAGTTCTTC,CASSEKRGEYNEQFF
-,TRBJ1-3,TRBV9,few,16,TGTGCCAGCAGCGTAGAAGCAGGGTCCATTGGAAACACCATATATTTT,CASSVEAGSIGNTIYF
TRBD1,TRBJ1-1,TRBV27,-,12,TGTGCCAGCAGTTCCCGGGACAGGGGGGCTTTCTTT,CASSSRDRGAFF
TRBD1,TRBJ2-2,TRBV18,-,15,TGTGCCAGCTCACCAAGGGACAGCAACACCGGGGAGCTGTTTTTT,CASSPRDSNTGELFF
-,TRBJ2-3,TRBV10-3,-,16,TGTGCCATCAGTGACGTGACTCGTAGAAGCACAGATACGCAGTATTTT,CAISDVTRRSTDTQYF
-,TRBJ2-3,TRBV5-6,-,13,TGTGCCAGCAGCCAAGGGGGAAGGGATACGCAGTATTTT,CASSQGGRDTQYF
TRBD1,TRBJ2-5,TRBV18,-,14,TGTGCCAGCTCACCACAGGGGGCTGGGGAGACCCAGTACTTC,CASSPQGAGETQYF
-,TRBJ2-1,TRBV11-2,-,13,TGTGCCAGCAGCTCTAGTATTACCAATGAGCAGTTCTTC,CASSSSITNEQFF
TRBD2,TRBJ2-2,TRBV11-2,-,18,TGTGCCAGCAGCCCCCGGGGTAGCGGGGGGGTGAACACCGGGGAGCTGTTTTTT,CASSPRGSGGVNTGELFF
-,TRBJ1-5,TRBV28,-,17,TGTGCCAGCAGAGTACTTGGGACACAAAATAGCAATCAGCCCCAGCATTTT,CASRVLGTQNSNQPQHF
-,TRBJ1-1,TRBV7-9,few,14,TGTGCCAGCAGCCTCGGGGGGGCAGGCACTGAAGCTTTCTTT,CASSLGGAGTEAFF